This T cell receptor (beta chain) was sequenced during a study of brain T cells in children with intractable seizures. Repertoires were generated with immunoSEQ multiplex PCR, while TCRdb's copy carries only in-frame clones and drops some. The sample yields fewer than 80,000 clones, approximately 95% seen once. The CDR3 spans 18 residues. Trimming cost V 5 bases and J 0 bases; bases outside gene matches: 7. In germline, CDR1 is SEHNR, CDR2 FQNEAQ (reference sequence). Sequencing was limited to surgery cases with top T cell transcript signatures in brain tissue. This chain connects TRBV7-9 to TRBJ2-1, with 13 bases lining up with TRBD2. The sequencing here drew on peripheral blood, taken at surgery. The sequence was collected from a boy in the first two years of life with focal cortical dysplasia and intractable seizures. CDR3 DNA: TGTGCCAGCAGCCCGACTAGCGGGAGGTACGGCTCCTACAATGAGCAGTTCTTC. Translation: CASSPTSGRYGSYNEQFF. The complete variable domain, with remaining parts taken from reference TRBV7-9 and TRBJ2-1, reads DTGVSQNPRHKITKRGQNVTFRCDPISEHNRLYWYRQTLGQGPEFLTYFQNEAQLEKSRLLSDRFSAERPKGSFSTLEIQRTEQGDSAMYLCASSPTSGRYGSYNEQFFGPGTRLTVL.